A single sample gave rise to the 15 T cell receptor beta chains below, sequenced in a study of Ad26.COV2.S vaccination and SARS-CoV-2 variants. Treatment in this sample: 15 to 20 received Ad26.COV2.S at low or high dose, single or two shots; several received placebo; per-sample allocation not given. Vaccine and placebo recipients were sampled on day 63 after the first injection. Assay used: immunoSEQ multiplex PCR; TCRdb lists only in-frame clones, some missing. The data show about 450,000 clones, with 89% seen just once and over 2.5% held by the top ten. The sequencing here drew on peripheral blood, taken in a trial of Ad26.COV2.S vaccine versus placebo. Receptors originate from a person aged 18 to 59 who received the Ad26.COV2.S COVID-19 vaccine or a placebo.

V is TRBV7-2 and J is TRBJ1-2, with a tentative D call TRBD1 (5 bases). The CDR3 sequence is 15 residues long. Trimming shortened V by 2 bases and J by 4 bases, and 14 bases separated the two germline ends. From germline, CDR1 is SGHTA and CDR2 FQGNSA. CDR3 loop: CASSLSGIGFYGYTF. CDR3 nucleotides: TGTGCCAGCAGCTTATCAGGGATCGGGTTCTATGGCTACACCTTC.

In its sample, this clone was seen once. Here the CDR3 reads CSVAGQGFGEQFF. CDR3 bases: TGCAGCGTAGCTGGACAGGGGTTTGGTGAGCAGTTCTTC. The V gene is TRBV29-1, the J gene TRBJ2-1, with 9 bases identical to TRBD1. V was pared by 6 bases and J by 9 bases, with 9 bases of the junction left unmatched. The CDR3 sequence is 13 residues long. CDR1 SQVTM and CDR2 ANQGSEA come from the germline V gene.

The chain couples TRBV19 to TRBJ1-3; D is ambiguous. Germline CDR1 reads LNHDA; CDR2 reads SQIVND (reference sequence). Trimming removed 7 bases at V and 0 bases at J, with 13 bases between. This CDR3 is built from 15 residues. The CDR3 region is CASTPGGTSGNTIYF. DNA for the CDR3: TGTGCCAGTACCCCGGGCGGAACCTCTGGAAACACCATATATTTT.

Concerning this clone: This specimen includes other DNA sequences encoding the same CDR3. The chain links TRBV19 to TRBJ1-6; D is possibly TRBD1 (5 bases). This CDR3 has 13 amino acids. The V end lost 3 bases, the J end lost 8 bases, and 8 bases lay between the germline ends. Germline-derived CDR1 and CDR2 are LNHDA and SQIVND (reference sequence). The CDR3 region is CASSIGGDSPLHF. The CDR3, as DNA: TGTGCCAGTAGTATTGGGGGGGATTCACCCCTCCACTTT.

In nucleotides, the CDR3 is TGTGCCAGCAGCTTAGTAGACACCAGCTACGAGCAGTACTTC. It specifies CASSLVDTSYEQYF. The gene calls are TRBV7-9 and TRBJ2-7; D not resolved. The germline V gene has CDR1 SEHNR and CDR2 FQNEAQ (reference sequence). V was clipped by 1 base and J by 3 bases, with 10 bases between them. This CDR3 comprises 14 residues.

The gene calls are TRBV11-1 and TRBJ1-2, with no clear D. Trimming took 5 bases from V and 1 from J, leaving 17 bases between them. Germline V CDR1 and CDR2: SGHAT, FQDESV (reference sequence). The CDR3 sequence is 16 residues long. CDR3 sequence (DNA): TGTGCCAGCAGCCCCGGCGGTGGCAGAATTAACTATGGCTACACCTTC. Protein product: CASSPGGGRINYGYTF.

The chain has TRBV5-4 and TRBJ2-3, with TRBD2 identical over 8 bases. The germline gives CDR1 SGHNT, CDR2 YYREEE (reference sequence). The CDR3 runs 15 residues. The trim removed 0 bases at V and 7 bases at J, leaving 7 bases unmatched. The CDR3 DNA follows: TGTGCCAGCAGCTTGGGTCGCGGGGGGATGAATACGCAGTATTTT. It yields the protein CASSLGRGGMNTQYF.

The chain couples TRBV6-2 or TRBV6-3 to TRBJ2-7; D is possibly TRBD2 (6 bases). This CDR3 contains 14 residues. Germline lookup yields CDR1 MNHEY and CDR2 SVGEGT. Deletions cut 2 bases from V and 3 bases from J, with 11 bases between. CDR3 sequence (DNA): TGTGCCAGCAGTTACGGCCCGGGACTCTACGAGCAGTACGTC. Its translation is CASSYGPGLYEQYV.

The V gene is TRBV30, the J gene TRBJ1-2; D is ambiguous. Germline V CDR1 and CDR2: GTSNPN, SVGIG (reference sequence). The CDR3 sequence is 13 residues long. V was shortened by 7 bases and J by 2 bases, with 14 bases between the two germline ends. CDR3 loop: CASQLPLNYGYTF. In nucleotides, the CDR3 is TGTGCCTCCCAATTACCCTTGAACTATGGCTACACCTTC.

This clone turned up a few times. The CDR3 nucleotides are TGTGCCACCAGCAGCGACCTCACAGGGATATTTACCTATGGCTACACCTTC. Translated, it gives CATSSDLTGIFTYGYTF. The V gene is TRBV15, the J gene TRBJ1-2; the D gene is possibly TRBD1 (6 bases). The ends were cut back, 3 bases at V and 4 bases at J, with 21 bases in the middle. This CDR3 has 17 residues. Germline CDR1 LNHNV, CDR2 YYDKDF (reference sequence).

This clone was detected only once. The J gene is TRBJ1-2, the V gene TRBV28, with TRBD1 as a possible D gene (6 bases). The CDR3 sequence is 18 residues long. Trimming removed 1 base at V and 1 base at J, with 19 bases between. Germline V lookup: CDR1 MDHEN, CDR2 SYDVKM. The CDR3 loop reads CASSLYRTRGMDNYGYTF. In DNA, the CDR3 is TGTGCCAGCAGTTTATACCGAACCAGGGGAATGGATAACTATGGCTACACCTTC.

CDR3 bases: TGTGCCAGCAGCCTCCGGGGGGATCGCACAGATACGCAGTATTTT. Protein sequence: CASSLRGDRTDTQYF. The J gene is TRBJ2-3, the V gene TRBV9; 7 bases line up with TRBD2. The V and J ends lost 4 bases and 1 base, in that order; junction bases with no gene match: 6. CDR3 length: 15 residues. Per the germline V gene, CDR1 is SGDLS and CDR2 is YYNGEE.

The rearrangement links TRBV9 to TRBJ2-5; 9 bases agree with TRBD2. The CDR3 spans 16 residues. Germline-derived CDR1 and CDR2 are SGDLS and YYNGEE. With V trimmed by 4 bases and J by 4 bases, 11 bases remained unmatched. The CDR3 loop is CASSPSPLAGLETQYF. The CDR3 region has the DNA TGTGCCAGCAGCCCATCACCTCTAGCGGGGTTAGAGACCCAGTACTTC.

The rearrangement joins TRBV28 to TRBJ2-7; the match to TRBD1 covers 8 bases. The germline V gene has CDR1 MDHEN and CDR2 SYDVKM. The length of the CDR3 is 13 residues. J was trimmed by 7 bases and V by 3 bases; bases with no gene match: 5. Written as DNA, the CDR3 is TGTGCCAGCAGTTTCGACAGGGGTGAAGAGCAGTACTTC. The encoded protein is CASSFDRGEEQYF. Full variable domain (missing parts from reference TRBV28 and TRBJ2-7): DVKVTQSSRYLVKRTGEKVFLECVQDMDHENMFWYRQDPGLGLRLIYFSYDVKMKEKGDIPEGYSVSREKKERFSLILESASTNQTSMYLCASSFDRGEEQYFGPGTRLTVT.

The chain employs TRBV19 and TRBJ1-1, with 10 nucleotides matching TRBD1. Germline values: CDR1 LNHDA, CDR2 SQIVND (reference sequence). The CDR3 loop spans 16 amino acids. With 7 bases clipped from V and 3 bases from J, the junction kept 11 bases outside the gene matches. For the CDR3, the DNA is TGTGCCAGTATCGGACAGGGGGTTCAGTTGGACACTGAAGCTTTCTTT. Residues: CASIGQGVQLDTEAFF.